The 20 T cell receptor beta chains in this list originate from one sample, sequenced in a study of blood T cell repertoires in COVID-19. Measured with immunoSEQ multiplex PCR; TCRdb has only the in-frame clones, and not every one. The repertoire holds about 330,000 clones, with roughly 90% as singletons. Sequencing used peripheral blood. The source is a man aged 30-40 years with COVID-19, enrolled during active disease.

The rearrangement links TRBV7-2 to TRBJ1-2; 8 positions agree with TRBD1. CDR3 size: 16 residues. CDR1 and CDR2 (germline): SGHTA, FQGNSA. After removal of 4 bases from V and 1 base from J, the junction contained 8 bases not matched to a gene. CDR3 sequence reads: CASSSDIQGVNYGYTF. Here the CDR3 DNA reads TGTGCCAGCAGCTCCGATATACAGGGGGTTAACTATGGCTACACCTTC.

The genes are TRBV6-5 and TRBJ2-5; 8 bases line up with TRBD1. Losses at the gene ends were 4 bases for V and 5 bases for J; bases not matched to a gene: 9. The CDR3 runs 15 residues. The germline CDR1 and CDR2 sequences are MNHEY and SVGAGI. As DNA, the CDR3 is TGTGCCAGCAGTTCCCGGACAGGGAGGCAGGAGACCCAGTACTTC. Encoded protein: CASSSRTGRQETQYF.

The chain has TRBV4-3 and TRBJ2-3; maybe TRBD2 (6 bases). Germline V CDR1 and CDR2: LGHNA, YSLEER. Deletions cut 2 bases from V and 2 bases from J, with 14 bases between. This CDR3 region has 16 residues. The CDR3 here is CASSQRSGGITDTQYF. CDR3 nucleotides: TGCGCCAGCAGCCAAAGGTCTGGGGGGATCACAGATACGCAGTATTTT.

This rearrangement joins TRBV9 to TRBJ2-1; 16 bases match TRBD2. The V segment lost 3 bases and the J segment 11 bases; nucleotides outside the gene matches: 11. This CDR3 spans 17 amino acids. Germline V CDR1 and CDR2: SGDLS, YYNGEE. The CDR3 DNA is TGTGCCAGCAGCGCAACCGGGACTAGCGGGGGGGCAACTAAGCAGTTCTTC. The encoded protein is CASSATGTSGGATKQFF.

The chain links TRBV27 to TRBJ2-7; 14 bases line up with TRBD2. The CDR3 runs 13 residues. V dropped 6 bases and J dropped 10; count of bases not matched to a gene: 5. Germline V gives CDR1 MNHEY, CDR2 SMNVEV (reference sequence). Here the CDR3 reads CASSHGTSGGQYF. Written as DNA, the CDR3 is TGTGCCAGCAGCCACGGGACTAGCGGGGGACAGTACTTC.

V gene TRBV7-2 combines with J gene TRBJ2-7, with 10 bases identical to TRBD2. This CDR3 is 15 amino acids long. Trimming cost V 5 bases and J 4 bases; bases outside gene matches: 8. In germline, CDR1 is SGHTA, CDR2 FQGNSA. CDR3 DNA sequence: TGTGCCAGCAGCACAGCGGGGGGGCGGTTTTACGAGCAGTACTTC. This gives the protein CASSTAGGRFYEQYF.

The CDR3 DNA reads TGTGCCACCAGTGAATCCGGGACACGAGAGGAGACCCAGTACTTC. This encodes CATSESGTREETQYF. J is TRBJ2-5 and V is TRBV24-1, with D possibly matching TRBD1 (6 bases). Germline V gene data show CDR1 as KGHDR and CDR2 as SFDVKD. This CDR3 contains 15 residues. Trimming stripped 4 bases from V and 5 bases from J, with 16 bases between.

The rearrangement links TRBV24-1 to TRBJ2-7; 12 nucleotides match TRBD1. Germline loops: CDR1 KGHDR, CDR2 SFDVKD. The CDR3 spans 15 residues. With V trimmed by 3 bases and J by 4 bases, 3 bases remained unmatched. The DNA of the CDR3 is TGTGCCACCAGTGATGGGGGACAGGGGGCTTACGAGCAGTACTTC. It translates to CATSDGGQGAYEQYF.

In DNA, the CDR3 is TGTGCCAGCGGAAGGGGGGGGACAGGGACGAACACCGGGGAGCTGTTTTTT. This sequence encodes CASGRGGTGTNTGELFF. The chain is built from TRBV7-6 and TRBJ2-2; 9 nucleotides agree with TRBD1. CDR3 length: 17 amino acids. The germline CDR1 and CDR2 sequences are SGHVS and FNYEAQ. V was pared by 8 bases and J by 0 bases, with 10 bases of the junction left unmatched. Using reference TRBV7-6 and TRBJ2-2 for the parts outside the CDR3, the full variable domain is GAGVSQSPRYKVTKRGQDVALRCDPISGHVSLYWYRQALGQGPEFLTYFNYEAQQDKSGLPNDRFSAERPEGSISTLTIQRTEQRDSAMYRCASGRGGTGTNTGELFFGEGSRLTVL.

The V gene is TRBV4-2, the J gene TRBJ2-6; TRBD1 agrees at 10 bases. The CDR3 spans 18 residues. V was pared by 2 bases and J by 1 base, with 5 bases of the junction left unmatched. CDR1 LGHNA and CDR2 YNFKEQ come from the germline V gene. The CDR3 is CASSQWDRGGSGANVLTF. Written as DNA, the CDR3 is TGTGCCAGCAGCCAATGGGACAGGGGAGGTTCTGGGGCCAACGTCCTGACTTTC.

The chain uses TRBV9 and TRBJ1-5; 8 bases map to TRBD1. The CDR3 runs to 14 residues. CDR1 is SGDLS and CDR2 is YYNGEE in the germline V gene. Trimming cost V 3 bases and J 4 bases; bases outside gene matches: 3. The DNA for the CDR3 is TGTGCCAGCAGCGCAGGACAGGGAAATCAGCCCCAGCATTTT. As protein: CASSAGQGNQPQHF.

This chain uses TRBV11-2 with TRBJ1-2; D not resolved. The CDR3 totals 14 residues. Germline values: CDR1 SGHAT, CDR2 FQNNGV. V gave up 5 bases and J gave up 8 bases, with 18 bases separating them. DNA for the CDR3: TGTGCCAGCAGCCATGGAGGTTTAGCTACGGGCTACACCTTC. Translating it yields CASSHGGLATGYTF.

This rearrangement joins TRBV5-1 to TRBJ2-5, with TRBD2 matching over 7 bases. The length of the CDR3 is 14 residues. V was clipped by 7 bases and J by 4 bases; unmatched bases: 10. In germline, CDR1 is SGHRS, CDR2 YFSETQ. CDR3 residues: CASFVGGSGETQYF. As DNA, the CDR3 is TGCGCCAGCTTCGTTGGCGGGAGTGGAGAGACCCAGTACTTC.

The chain recombines TRBV5-1 with TRBJ2-3; maybe TRBD1 (8 bases). The CDR3 is made up of 16 amino acids. Germline V gene lookup returns CDR1 SGHRS and CDR2 YFSETQ. Trimming stripped 4 bases from V and 4 bases from J, with 19 bases between. This CDR3 is CASSPGQGGVADTQYF. CDR3 nucleotides: TGCGCCAGCAGCCCCGGACAGGGAGGGGTCGCAGATACGCAGTATTTT.

CDR3 in DNA: TGTGCCTGGAAAGCCTCTGGGGCCAACGTCCTGACTTTC. The encoded protein is CAWKASGANVLTF. The V call is TRBV30, the J call TRBJ2-6; D not resolved. Trimming cost V 4 bases and J 0 bases, with 4 bases left between them. CDR3 length: 13 amino acids. Germline assignment: CDR1 GTSNPN and CDR2 SVGIG (reference sequence).

Of note for this clone: Additional DNA sequences in this sample encode the identical CDR3. As DNA, the CDR3 is TGTGCCAGCAGTGAAGGGAGTTATGGCTACACCTTC. This codes for CASSEGSYGYTF. The V and J genes are TRBV2 and TRBJ1-2; D remains ambiguous. This CDR3 comprises 12 residues. Trimming stripped 1 base from V and 5 bases from J, with 5 bases between. The germline V gene has CDR1 SNHLY and CDR2 FYNNEI.

The chain couples TRBV18 to TRBJ1-1; no firm D call. Trimming removed 1 base from V and 0 bases from J, with 15 bases in between. Germline values: CDR1 KGHSH, CDR2 LQKENI. The CDR3 length is 17 residues. The DNA for the CDR3 is TGTGCCAGCTCACCACGCTCTGGGAGGGCCATGAACACTGAAGCTTTCTTT. Its protein product is CASSPRSGRAMNTEAFF.

The rearrangement uses TRBV9 and TRBJ2-1, with 9 nucleotides matching TRBD2. CDR1 and CDR2 from the germline V gene are SGDLS and YYNGEE. CDR3 length: 15 amino acids. J gave up 2 bases and V 0 bases, and 0 bases lay outside the gene matches. As DNA, the CDR3 is TGTGCCAGCAGCGTAGTAGCGGGGGCCTACAATGAGCAGTTCTTC. Translating gives CASSVVAGAYNEQFF.

V gene TRBV9 combines with J gene TRBJ2-4; TRBD2 matches 9 bases. This CDR3 is built from 15 residues. Germline trimming cut 0 bases from V and 7 bases from J; bases unmatched to any gene: 5. CDR1 is SGDLS, CDR2 YYNGEE, per germline. CDR3 region: CASSVGGRAGNIQYF. In nucleotides, the CDR3 is TGTGCCAGCAGCGTAGGCGGGAGGGCTGGGAACATTCAGTACTTC.

This chain connects TRBV27 to TRBJ1-2, with a possible D match to TRBD1 (6 bases). The CDR3 is made up of 17 amino acids. CDR1 and CDR2 (germline): MNHEY, SMNVEV (reference sequence). The V end lost 2 bases, the J end lost 4 bases, and 20 bases lay between the germline ends. Here the CDR3 DNA reads TGTGCCAGCAGTTTACGGGGTGGGGGGGGCGCGACCTATGGCTACACCTTC. Translation gives CASSLRGGGGATYGYTF.